This T cell receptor beta chain was recovered during a study of T cells after yellow fever vaccination. TCRdb redid the calling of the 5' RACE reads with MiXCR, one entry per CDR3 protein. The table includes about 68,000 distinct CDR3 sequences, approximately 6.1% detected once. This clonotype came up many times. The ends were cut back, 7 bases at V and 8 bases at J, with 21 bases in the middle. The CDR3 is 15 amino acids. Germline loops: CDR1 SEHNR, CDR2 FQNEAQ (reference sequence). Sequenced here: CD8+ T cells sorted from PBMCs, sampled about 49 days after the first yellow fever vaccination. The chain has TRBV7-9 and TRBJ2-1; possibly TRBD2 for D (7 bases). This TCR was recovered from a young man who received the YFV17D yellow fever vaccine. The CDR3 loop reads CASTPREGGAHEQFF. In DNA form, the CDR3 reads TGTGCCAGCACCCCAAGGGAGGGGGGAGCTCATGAGCAGTTCTTC.